These 20 T cell receptor beta chains share one sample of origin, sequenced in a study of blood T cell repertoires in COVID-19. Profiled with immunoSEQ multiplex PCR; TCRdb holds only in-frame clones, not every one. Of around 270,000 clones detected, 80% to 90% appear once; the ten largest clones hold more than 0.75%. The sequenced sample was peripheral blood. These receptors originate from a man under 40 with acute or convalescent COVID-19.

DNA of the CDR3: TGTGCCAGCAGTTTACGAACAGGGTCGGGCTATGGCTACACCTTC. Residues: CASSLRTGSGYGYTF. The chain is built from TRBV27 and TRBJ1-2, with a possible D match to TRBD1 (6 bases). Per germline, CDR1 MNHEY and CDR2 SMNVEV (reference sequence). Trimming cost V 2 bases and J 4 bases, with 14 bases left between them. CDR3 length: 15 residues.

The rearrangement joins TRBV18 to TRBJ2-7; the match to TRBD1 covers 8 bases. Per germline, CDR1 KGHSH and CDR2 LQKENI. J gave up 5 bases and V 6 bases, and 12 bases lay outside the gene matches. CDR3 size: 15 residues. The CDR3 spells CASSQNGQGIDEQYF. DNA of the CDR3: TGTGCCAGCTCTCAAAACGGACAGGGTATCGACGAGCAGTACTTC.

The genes are TRBV6-5 and TRBJ1-1; D remains ambiguous. The V end was cut by 0 bases, the J end by 4 bases, with 12 bases between. Germline values: CDR1 MNHEY, CDR2 SVGAGI. This CDR3 is built from 15 residues. The CDR3 DNA reads TGTGCCAGCAGTTACTCGATAGGTACAGCCACTGAAGCTTTCTTT. Encoded protein: CASSYSIGTATEAFF.

CDR3 amino acids: CASSLGPLLSNEQFF. CDR3 DNA sequence: TGTGCCAGCAGCCTTGGGCCTCTTCTAAGCAATGAGCAGTTCTTC. V usage is TRBV27 and J usage is TRBJ2-1; D is ambiguous. Germline loops: CDR1 MNHEY, CDR2 SMNVEV (reference sequence). The CDR3 consists of 15 residues. V dropped 6 bases and J dropped 6 bases, with 18 bases sitting between them.

This clone was detected only a few times. The chain has TRBV10-1 and TRBJ2-1; the match to TRBD2 covers 9 bases. Germline V gene lookup returns CDR1 WNHNN and CDR2 SYGVQD (reference sequence). V trimming: 8 bases; J trimming: 4 bases; junction bases outside the gene matches: 12. This CDR3 spans 16 amino acids. The CDR3 DNA sequence: TGCGCCAGCTCCCTGGGGGCGCGGGGGGGATACAATGAGCAGTTCTTC. It codes for CASSLGARGGYNEQFF.

The gene calls are TRBV3-1 (or the pseudogene TRBV3-2) and TRBJ1-2; 9 bases are a match to TRBD1. From germline, CDR1 is LGHDT and CDR2 YNNKEL (reference sequence). The ends lost 2 bases at V and 5 bases at J; junction bases unmatched: 3. The CDR3 runs to 14 residues. CDR3 amino acids: CASSQRDRAYGYTF. The CDR3 region has the DNA TGTGCCAGCAGCCAAAGGGACAGGGCGTATGGCTACACCTTC.

The chain uses TRBV6-5 and TRBJ2-5; possibly TRBD1 for D (5 bases). The V end lost 8 bases, the J end lost 0 bases, and 13 bases lay between the germline ends. This CDR3 has 14 residues. The germline CDR1 and CDR2 sequences are MNHEY and SVGAGI. This chain's CDR3 is CASGATPYQETQYF. CDR3 in DNA: TGTGCCAGCGGGGCGACACCCTACCAAGAGACCCAGTACTTC.

The chain links TRBV24-1 to TRBJ2-3, with D perhaps matching TRBD2 (5 bases). Germline loops: CDR1 KGHDR, CDR2 SFDVKD. CDR3 size: 15 residues. Trimming took 3 bases from V and 5 from J, leaving 14 bases between them. For the CDR3, the DNA is TGTGCCACCAGTGATCGGGCGGAGGCCATAGATACGCAGTATTTT. The encoded protein is CATSDRAEAIDTQYF.

The rearrangement uses TRBV6-5 and TRBJ1-2; TRBD1 aligns across 10 bases. CDR1 and CDR2 (germline): MNHEY, SVGAGI. This CDR3 spans 15 amino acids. With V trimmed by 7 bases and J by 3 bases, 8 bases remained unmatched. For the CDR3, the DNA is TGTGCCAGCACTCAACCGGGGACAGGGGACTATGGCTACACCTTC. Protein sequence: CASTQPGTGDYGYTF.

The chain recombines TRBV3-1 (or the pseudogene TRBV3-2) with TRBJ2-4; 8 bases are shared with TRBD2. J lost 1 base, V lost 6 bases, and 11 bases had no gene match. The CDR3 spans 17 residues. The germline CDR1 and CDR2 sequences are LGHDT and YNNKEL (reference sequence). CDR3 in amino acids: CASRLHSGGGAKNIQYF. The CDR3 DNA follows: TGTGCCAGCAGACTTCATTCTGGCGGGGGGGCCAAAAACATTCAGTACTTC.

V and J are TRBV7-8 and TRBJ2-1; a weak D match, TRBD2 (7 bases). The CDR3 is 16 residues long. Germline V gene sequence: CDR1 SGHVS, CDR2 FQNEAQ. The ends were cut back, 5 bases at V and 2 bases at J, with 16 bases in the middle. CDR3 sequence reads: CASSPFRGATYNEQFF. The CDR3 nucleotides are TGTGCCAGCAGCCCCTTTCGGGGGGCAACCTACAATGAGCAGTTCTTC.

This chain joins TRBV27 and TRBJ2-1; the match to TRBD2 covers 8 bases. After removal of 2 bases from V and 8 bases from J, the junction contained 2 bases not matched to a gene. The CDR3 contains 13 residues. CDR1 MNHEY and CDR2 SMNVEV come from the germline V gene (reference sequence). CDR3 sequence (DNA): TGTGCCAGCAGTTTACGGGGGGGGCATGAGCAGTTCTTC. Translating gives CASSLRGGHEQFF.

This chain uses TRBV7-9 with TRBJ1-5; D gene unclear. The V and J ends lost 2 bases and 4 bases respectively, with 9 bases between them. The germline V gene encodes CDR1 SEHNR and CDR2 FQNEAQ (reference sequence). The CDR3 length is 14 residues. CDR3 nucleotide sequence: TGTGCCAGCAGCTTAAGTCGGGGAAATCAGCCCCAGCATTTT. Protein product: CASSLSRGNQPQHF.

The chain carries TRBV4-1 and TRBJ1-5; perhaps TRBD1 as D (5 bases). Germline V gives CDR1 MGHRA, CDR2 YSYEKL. This CDR3 has 16 amino acids. V shed 1 base and J shed 4 bases, with 14 bases lying between them. The CDR3 sequence: CASSQVMAGPNQPQHF. The CDR3 DNA is TGCGCCAGCAGCCAAGTAATGGCAGGGCCTAATCAGCCCCAGCATTTT.

V gene TRBV28 combines with J gene TRBJ2-7; the D gene is possibly TRBD2 (6 bases). CDR3 size: 14 residues. The V end was cut by 6 bases, the J end by 3 bases, with 15 bases between. Germline-derived CDR1 and CDR2 are MDHEN and SYDVKM. CDR3 loop: CASREGGQLYEQYF. The CDR3 DNA follows: TGTGCCAGCAGAGAAGGAGGGCAGCTCTACGAGCAGTACTTC.

This sequence joins TRBV5-1 and TRBJ1-4, with 9 positions matching TRBD1. V lost 0 bases and J lost 7; bases outside the gene matches: 7. This CDR3 has 16 residues. CDR1 and CDR2 (germline): SGHRS, YFSETQ. The CDR3: CASSLGRGTGREKLFF. Written as DNA, the CDR3 is TGCGCCAGCAGCTTGGGGCGGGGGACAGGGCGTGAAAAACTGTTTTTT. The full variable domain, rest sourced from reference TRBV5-1 and TRBJ1-4, is KAGVTQTPRYLIKTRGQQVTLSCSPISGHRSVSWYQQTPGQGLQFLFEYFSETQRNKGNFPGRFSGRQFSNSRSEMNVSTLELGDSALYLCASSLGRGTGREKLFFGSGTQLSVL.

As to this clone: The same CDR3 also results from other DNA sequences found in this sample. The chain uses TRBV28 and TRBJ2-7, with D maybe TRBD2 (6 bases). The ends were cut back, 6 bases at V and 3 bases at J, with 9 bases in the middle. This CDR3 contains 12 residues. Germline V gene lookup returns CDR1 MDHEN and CDR2 SYDVKM. CDR3 amino acids: CASSSGGYEQYF. The CDR3 nucleotides read TGTGCCAGCAGCTCCGGGGGCTACGAGCAGTACTTC.

The chain carries TRBV7-9 and TRBJ1-3, with 7 bases aligning to TRBD1. After removal of 10 bases from V and 0 bases from J, the junction contained 6 bases not matched to a gene. This CDR3 spans 14 amino acids. CDR1 is SEHNR, CDR2 FQNEAQ, per germline (reference sequence). DNA of the CDR3: TGTGCCACCCGACAGGGTAGCTCTGGAAACACCATATATTTT. This codes for CATRQGSSGNTIYF.

The J gene is TRBJ2-7, the V gene TRBV9; 9 bases are shared with TRBD1. The CDR3 spans 16 residues. CDR1 is SGDLS, CDR2 YYNGEE, per germline. J lost 2 bases, V lost 4 bases, and 10 bases had no gene match. CDR3 protein: CASSLGVGTGTYEQYF. The CDR3 DNA reads as TGTGCCAGCAGCTTGGGGGTAGGGACAGGGACCTACGAGCAGTACTTC.

The chain combines TRBV7-3 with TRBJ2-1; 8 positions match TRBD2. Germline V lookup: CDR1 SGHTA, CDR2 FQGTGA. After removal of 2 bases from V and 6 bases from J, the junction contained 6 bases not matched to a gene. The CDR3 consists of 15 residues. CDR3 sequence reads: CASSLFRGGPNEQFF. The CDR3 DNA reads TGTGCCAGCAGCTTATTTCGGGGGGGGCCCAATGAGCAGTTCTTC.